Below are 25 T cell receptor beta chains sequenced from a single sample in a study of T cell repertoires in cytomegalovirus infection. TCRdb ran MiXCR on the reads and lists one entry per CDR3 protein. Of approximately 500,000 distinct CDR3 sequences in the sample, 16% were seen once. The sequenced material came from CD8+ T cells from PBMCs. The receptors come from a human donor in good health (CMV status not recorded). Some clones in this sample may be carry-over from other donors' samples.

This clonotype has ten or more counts. This chain links TRBV6-6 with TRBJ2-7; 7 nucleotides line up with TRBD2. The V and J ends lost 6 bases and 3 bases, in that order; junction bases with no gene match: 5. Germline V gives CDR1 MNHNY, CDR2 SVGAGI (reference sequence). This CDR3 spans 13 amino acids. This chain's CDR3 is CASSHGGNYEQYF. The CDR3 DNA is TGTGCCAGCAGCCACGGGGGGAACTACGAGCAGTACTTC.

This clonotype came up many times. The CDR3 here is CASSPSWGRKEAFF. The CDR3 region has the DNA TGTGCCAGCAGCCCGTCTTGGGGGAGAAAAGAAGCTTTCTTT. This chain uses TRBV7-9 with TRBJ1-1; weak D call: TRBD1 (5 bases). The CDR3 runs 14 residues. V was clipped by 5 bases and J by 8 bases, with 18 bases between them. Per the germline V gene, CDR1 is SEHNR and CDR2 is FQNEAQ (reference sequence). Drawing the rest from reference TRBV7-9 and TRBJ1-1, the complete variable domain is DTGVSQNPRHKITKRGQNVTFRCDPISEHNRLYWYRQTLGQGPEFLTYFQNEAQLEKSRLLSDRFSAERPKGSFSTLEIQRTEQGDSAMYLCASSPSWGRKEAFFGQGTRLTVV.

In its sample, this clonotype was seen many times. This chain connects TRBV29-1 to TRBJ1-2, with 10 positions matching TRBD1. V gave up 6 bases and J gave up 8 bases; unmatched junction bases: 9. The CDR3 sequence is 13 residues long. Per the germline V gene, CDR1 is SQVTM and CDR2 is ANQGSEA. This CDR3 is CSVPGQGPSGYTF. The CDR3 DNA reads as TGCAGCGTCCCGGGACAGGGGCCTTCCGGCTACACCTTC. The whole variable domain, remainder taken from reference TRBV29-1 and TRBJ1-2, is SAVISQKPSRDICQRGTSLTIQCQVDSQVTMMFWYRQQPGQSLTLIATANQGSEATYESGFVIDKFPISRPNLTFSTLTVSNMSPEDSSIYLCSVPGQGPSGYTFGSGTRLTVV.

This clonotype showed up many times. V gene TRBV11-2 combines with J gene TRBJ2-3; 7 positions match TRBD2. The V gene end was trimmed by 5 bases and the J gene end by 0 bases; junction bases not matched to a gene: 11. The CDR3 totals 17 residues. The germline V gene has CDR1 SGHAT and CDR2 FQNNGV. CDR3 sequence: CASSLGRGHDSTDTQYF. DNA of the CDR3: TGTGCCAGCAGCCTAGGGAGGGGCCATGACAGCACAGATACGCAGTATTTT.

This clonotype was observed a few times. The chain couples TRBV2 to TRBJ2-1; D is ambiguous. Trimming pared 1 base from V and 10 bases from J, leaving 5 bases between. Germline CDR1 SNHLY, CDR2 FYNNEI. CDR3 length: 11 amino acids. The chain's CDR3 is CASSEGREQFF. CDR3 bases: TGTGCCAGCAGTGAAGGACGGGAGCAGTTCTTC.

V is TRBV7-9 and J is TRBJ1-4, with 8 bases lining up with TRBD1. This CDR3 region has 16 residues. V lost 5 bases and J lost 5; bases outside the gene matches: 10. Germline V gene lookup returns CDR1 SEHNR and CDR2 FQNEAQ (reference sequence). The CDR3 nucleotides read TGTGCCAGCAGCAATGACAGGGGAGGGACAAATGAAAAACTGTTTTTT. This encodes CASSNDRGGTNEKLFF.

In its sample, this clonotype was seen a few times. This chain uses TRBV7-9 with TRBJ2-3; D unresolved. Germline V gene sequence: CDR1 SEHNR, CDR2 FQNEAQ (reference sequence). Trimming left V 5 bases short and J 5 bases short, with 14 bases between. The CDR3 has 14 amino acids. The CDR3 here is CASSPKGHIDTQYF. Written as DNA, the CDR3 is TGTGCCAGCAGCCCAAAAGGGCATATAGATACGCAGTATTTT.

Comment on this clonotype: This may stem from a read error, because a much larger clone lies one nucleotide away. The CDR3 carries no conserved terminal phenylalanine or tryptophan, so it likely arises from a read error. This sequence joins TRBV14 and TRBJ2-7; no firm D call. The CDR3 loop spans 17 amino acids. Trimming shortened V by 0 bases and J by 5 bases, and 20 bases separated the two germline ends. Germline assignment: CDR1 SGHDN and CDR2 FVKESK. CDR3 in amino acids: CASSQERTYHGPDEQYS. The CDR3 coding sequence is TGTGCCAGCAGCCAAGAGCGGACCTACCACGGTCCGGACGAGCAGTACTCC.

This clonotype was found a few times. V gene TRBV24-1 combines with J gene TRBJ2-1; weak D call: TRBD2 (6 bases). CDR1 is KGHDR and CDR2 is SFDVKD in the germline V gene. V was trimmed by 4 bases and J by 1 base, leaving 13 bases between them. The CDR3 is 16 residues long. The CDR3 protein is CATSERGGYSYNEQFF. CDR3 DNA sequence: TGTGCCACCAGTGAACGTGGGGGGTATTCCTACAATGAGCAGTTCTTC.

Remarks on this clonotype: This may be a read error, as it is one base from a much larger clone. The chain uses TRBV7-4 and TRBJ2-1; 10 positions match TRBD2. This CDR3 has 15 amino acids. Germline CDR1 and CDR2: SGHVT and SQSDAQ. Here the CDR3 DNA reads TGTGCCAGCAGCGCCGGACTAGCGGAGTACAATGAGCAGATCTTC. It specifies CASSAGLAEYNEQIF. The full variable domain, completed using reference TRBV7-4 and TRBJ2-1, is GAGVSQSPRYKVAKRGRDVALRCDSISGHVTLYWYRQTLGQGSEVLTYSQSDAQRDKSGRPSGRFSAERPERSVSTLKIQRTEQGDSAVYLCASSAGLAEYNEQIFGPGTRLTVL.

Worth noting for this clonotype: Relative to the germline gene, one junction end is altered; a read error may explain this. The rearrangement joins TRBV7-3 to TRBJ2-7, with D uncertain. Germline V CDR1 and CDR2: SGHTA, FQGTGA. The CDR3 has 16 amino acids. The CDR3 reads CASSPRWKGRSYEKYF. The CDR3 bases are TGTGCCAGCAGCCCTCGTTGGAAGGGCAGATCCTACGAGAAGTACTTC.

This clonotype was recorded a few times. This sequence joins TRBV12-3 or TRBV12-4 and TRBJ2-3; D gene unclear. CDR3 size: 15 residues. The ends were cut back, 4 bases at V and 0 bases at J, with 11 bases in the middle. The CDR3 DNA sequence: TGTGCCAGCAGTTGGAAGAGAAGAAGCACAGATACGCAGTATTTT. It encodes CASSWKRRSTDTQYF.

A few counts support this clonotype. The V call is TRBV10-3, the J call TRBJ2-1; perhaps TRBD1 as D (5 bases). Between the trimmed V and J ends, which lost 1 base and 4 bases, there was a span of 23 bases. Germline V lookup: CDR1 ENHRY, CDR2 SYGVKD. The CDR3 consists of 19 residues. In DNA, the CDR3 is TGTGCCATCAGTGAGTTAGGGGCTAGTTTGGCGTATGCTTACAATGAGCAGTTCTTC. Translated: CAISELGASLAYAYNEQFF.

This clonotype was recorded many times. This chain uses TRBV12-3 or TRBV12-4 with TRBJ2-2; weak D call: TRBD1 (6 bases). CDR3 size: 14 residues. V lost 10 bases and J lost 5, with 17 bases in between. CDR3 protein: CATWGQGRTGELFF. As DNA, the CDR3 is TGTGCCACCTGGGGGCAGGGTAGGACCGGGGAGCTGTTTTTT.

This clonotype occurred a few times. The V and J genes are TRBV29-1 and TRBJ2-7; the D is unclear. The V gene's germline CDR1 is SQVTM and CDR2 ANQGSEA. The CDR3 covers 13 residues. Trimming pared 6 bases from V and 2 bases from J, leaving 14 bases between. The CDR3, as DNA: TGCAGCGTCTCACAAGGGTTTACCTACGAGCAGTACTTC. This gives the protein CSVSQGFTYEQYF.

This clonotype was recorded at least ten times. The gene calls are TRBV7-8 and TRBJ2-3, with TRBD2 matching 7 bases. Germline CDR1 and CDR2: SGHVS and FQNEAQ. This CDR3 has 14 residues. Trimming cost V 4 bases and J 8 bases; bases outside gene matches: 9. For the CDR3, the DNA is TGTGCCAGCAGCTGGGAGGGCCCGGTTGGTACGCAGTATTTT. Amino acid sequence: CASSWEGPVGTQYF.

Remarks on this clonotype: The CDR3 ends on some other residue instead of the conserved phenylalanine or tryptophan, so this is likely a read error. In DNA, the CDR3 is TGCGCCAGCAGCTGGACAGGGGGCGCGAGGGATGGCTACACCTTA. Protein product: CASSWTGGARDGYTL. The chain carries TRBV5-1 and TRBJ1-2, with 11 bases identical to TRBD1. The CDR3 has 15 amino acids. The V gene end was trimmed by 3 bases and the J gene end by 6 bases; junction bases not matched to a gene: 7. CDR1 is SGHRS and CDR2 is YFSETQ in the germline V gene.

This clonotype came up many times. This chain uses TRBV6-6 with TRBJ2-7; a possible D gene is TRBD1 (5 bases). CDR1 and CDR2 (germline): MNHNY, SVGAGI (reference sequence). V dropped 5 bases and J dropped 2 bases, with 13 bases sitting between them. The CDR3 length is 14 residues. CDR3 sequence: CASSVRVSPYEQYF. The CDR3 region has the DNA TGTGCCAGCAGTGTCAGGGTTTCCCCCTACGAGCAGTACTTC.

Ten or more counts support this clonotype. The rearrangement links TRBV11-2 to TRBJ1-4; no definite D call. With 5 bases removed from V and 8 bases from J, the gap between germline ends came to 9 bases. CDR1 is SGHAT, CDR2 FQNNGV, per germline. CDR3 length equals 12 residues. This chain's CDR3 is CASSQYSEKLFF. In DNA form, the CDR3 reads TGTGCCAGCAGCCAATACTCAGAAAAACTGTTTTTT.

This clonotype was detected ten times or more. The rearrangement uses TRBV7-9 and TRBJ1-3, with 7 bases matching TRBD1. The V and J ends lost 4 bases and 0 bases, in that order; junction bases with no gene match: 12. The CDR3 length is 18 residues. Germline CDR1 and CDR2: SEHNR and FQNEAQ (reference sequence). The CDR3 loop is CASSSNRGQWGSGNTIYF. The CDR3 DNA follows: TGTGCCAGCAGCTCTAATCGGGGACAGTGGGGCTCTGGAAACACCATATATTTT.

Ten or more counts support this clonotype. The chain recombines TRBV7-8 with TRBJ2-1; TRBD2 aligns across 9 bases. CDR1 is SGHVS and CDR2 is FQNEAQ in the germline V gene. The CDR3 is 17 residues long. The V segment lost 5 bases and the J segment 0 bases; nucleotides outside the gene matches: 8. CDR3 in DNA: TGTGCCAGCAGCCCCGGGCTAGCGGGGAGCTCCTACAATGAGCAGTTCTTC. Translated, it gives CASSPGLAGSSYNEQFF.

Of note for this clonotype: A much larger clone differs by one base, so this may be a read error. The conserved phenylalanine or tryptophan is not found at the CDR3 terminus, so this likely reflects a read error. The chain carries TRBV7-6 and TRBJ2-1; the D is unclear. Trimming shortened V by 0 bases and J by 8 bases, and 8 bases separated the two germline ends. Germline CDR1 is SGHVS and CDR2 is FNYEAQ. The CDR3 sequence is 13 residues long. The CDR3 is CASSLALGDEQFL. Written as DNA, the CDR3 is TGTGCCAGCAGCTTAGCTCTTGGGGATGAGCAGTTCTTA.

This chain joins TRBV9 and TRBJ1-4, with D possibly TRBD1 on 6 matching bases. Germline CDR1 SGDLS, CDR2 YYNGEE. This CDR3 comprises 14 residues. Trimming removed 0 bases from V and 4 bases from J, with 7 bases in between. CDR3 sequence (DNA): TGTGCCAGCAGCGTAGGACAGGTTAATGAAAAACTGTTTTTT. Translated: CASSVGQVNEKLFF.

As to this clonotype: Compared with germline, one end of the junction differs, possibly owing to a read error. The rearrangement joins TRBV27 to TRBJ2-1; 8 nucleotides line up with TRBD2. Germline V gene data show CDR1 as MNHEY and CDR2 as SMNVEV (reference sequence). The CDR3 loop spans 11 amino acids. The CDR3 DNA reads TGCGGGACTAGGGATTACAATGAGCAGTTCTTC. This sequence encodes CGTRDYNEQFF.

The chain has TRBV27 and TRBJ2-2; the D gene is possibly TRBD1 (6 bases). V shed 8 bases and J shed 6 bases, with 13 bases lying between them. From germline, CDR1 is MNHEY and CDR2 SMNVEV (reference sequence). The CDR3 contains 13 residues. The CDR3 region is CASLNRVSGELFF. CDR3 nucleotides: TGTGCCAGCCTTAACAGGGTGTCCGGGGAGCTGTTTTTT.